The entry below gives a single TCR beta chain sequence along with its context. This clone was seen only a few times. Base quality data are lacking; no much larger clone is found one base away. The source of the sample is a study of graft-versus-host responses after intestinal transplantation (dated by TCRdb to 2020 to 2022). At the level of the whole study: The transplants that recipients got were multivisceral, liver-intestinal, or isolated intestinal. Every recipient was given anti-thymocyte globulin induction, then maintenance tacrolimus and steroids for about three years. After intestinal transplantation, graft-versus-host and host-versus-graft alloreactive T cell clones were followed in the graft, circulation and bone marrow using bulk TCR-beta CDR3 sequencing. Alloreactive clones were identified by sequencing pre-transplant mixed lymphocyte reaction products and comparing them with unstimulated pre-transplant donor and recipient T cells. The cohort enrolled 20 to 25 intestinal transplant recipients including one retransplant, and a few patients lacking pretransplant specimens were excluded. Donor T cell macrochimerism was defined as a peak of at least 4% donor T cells among recipient peripheral blood mononuclear cells. Rather than going through the commercial service, samples from three later patients were sequenced in-house on an Illumina MiSeq and processed with MiXCR. What the study reported, not specific to this receptor: GvH clones were found in recipient bone marrow, and some of the GvH clones appeared earlier in ileal mucosa or blood, which is consistent with an intestinal mucosal origin. Patients with donor T cell macrochimerism had high GvH to HvG T cell clonal ratios in their allografts. Conclusions were limited by the relatively low number and heterogeneity of intestinal transplant patients. Early after transplant, declines in HvG clones were associated with peak levels of circulating GvH clones.

According to the study, the label for this sample's time point signals: cells obtained before transplantation from donor or recipient. In mixed lymphocyte reactions, some 200,000 CFSE-labeled pre-transplant responders were plated with some 200,000 irradiated violet-dye-labeled stimulators and cultured for over five days. Proliferating CD3+CD4+CFSE-low and CD3+CD8+CFSE-low responder cells were FACS-sorted on a BD Influx sorter after the mixed lymphocyte reaction. The library was produced with the immunoSEQ multiplex PCR assay. For most patients, genomic DNA was isolated using the Qiagen DNeasy Blood and Tissue Kit and was shipped frozen to Adaptive Biotechnologies for TCR sequencing. For most patients, genomic DNA was subjected to high-throughput TCR-beta CDR3 sequencing by Adaptive Biotechnologies. As for the original processing: Adaptive's ImmunoSEQ software was the source of the TCR sequencing data for 15 to 20 patients, while a few other patients were processed with MiXCR and VDJtools. To correct CD4 versus CD8 sorting errors, sequences present in both subsets at a frequency ratio below 5:1 were removed. CDR3 nucleotide sequences shared by donor and recipient were removed because the origin of these sequences could not be assigned. Alloreactive clones required at least 2-fold expansion over unstimulated cells and minimum CFSE-low frequency of 0.002% (template counts) or 0.001% (read counts). A clone was considered mappable if detected in the sequenced pre-transplant spleen, lymph node, or MLR CFSE-low populations of the donor or recipient. The cumulative frequency of alloreactive clones was calculated as a percentage of all sequences, weighted by copy number. This immuneACCESS table, as held by TCRdb, lists in-frame sequences with V and J called but not all clones. Of the missing ones, under half trace to an unresolved V gene in checked studies; the others have no known cause. From that table come the V and J calls and clone size; the DNA was used to work out D and trimming. This sample has 13,000 to 15,000 clones in its table, and 30% to 40% of those were observed once. The ten largest clones capture 2% to 2.5% of the sample.

The CDR3 numbers 15 residues from cysteine through phenylalanine. Of the read, only the CDR3 DNA is kept; its 45 bases are in frame from base 1. Via the germline V gene, CDR1 is MNHEY and CDR2 SVGAGI. Trimming accounts for 5 bases at V and 1 base at J, while the number of junction bases matched to no gene is 8. The sample consisted of alloreactive CD8+ T cells from a mixed lymphocyte reaction culture, taken before intestinal transplant. The label giving this sample's cell subset or site can be read as: CFSE-low proliferating T cells sorted from roughly 6-day pre-transplant mixed lymphocyte reaction (GvH or HvG direction). The rearranged chain carries TRBV6-5 and TRBJ2-7, and TRBD1 matches 7 of the central bases. This TCR came from a human patient who received an intestinal transplant. The sequenced DNA is TGTGCCAGCAGTCCCTCGACAGGGTCATCCTACGAGCAGTACTTC. It translates to CASSPSTGSSYEQYF.